The T cell receptor (beta chain) under discussion was sequenced for a study of T cells after yellow fever vaccination. Synthesis of TCR cDNA relied on 5'RACE template switching, which attached a universal primer site and UMIs. TCRdb fed the 5' RACE reads into MiXCR, producing one record per CDR3 protein. This sample has 40,000 to 50,000 distinct CDR3 sequences, with about 6.3% found just once. This clonotype was seen many times. V lost 5 bases, J lost 7 bases, and 4 bases stayed unmatched. The length of the CDR3 is 13 residues. Looked up from germline, CDR1 is MNHNY and CDR2 is SVGAGI (reference sequence). Points from the study as a whole: Relatively few clonotypes were ones that appeared in both CD4 and CD8 compartments.

The clonotype comes from a young man who received the YFV17D yellow fever vaccine. The source was PBMCs, either bulk or a sorted T-cell subset (CD4+, CD8+, memory, or dextramer-sorted; not recorded which), collected 45 days after the yellow fever booster vaccination. The chain has TRBV6-6 and TRBJ2-2; 7 bases line up with TRBD2. CDR3 in DNA: TGTGCCAGCAGTACCCCGGGAGGCGGGGAGCTGTTTTTT. It codes for CASSTPGGGELFF.